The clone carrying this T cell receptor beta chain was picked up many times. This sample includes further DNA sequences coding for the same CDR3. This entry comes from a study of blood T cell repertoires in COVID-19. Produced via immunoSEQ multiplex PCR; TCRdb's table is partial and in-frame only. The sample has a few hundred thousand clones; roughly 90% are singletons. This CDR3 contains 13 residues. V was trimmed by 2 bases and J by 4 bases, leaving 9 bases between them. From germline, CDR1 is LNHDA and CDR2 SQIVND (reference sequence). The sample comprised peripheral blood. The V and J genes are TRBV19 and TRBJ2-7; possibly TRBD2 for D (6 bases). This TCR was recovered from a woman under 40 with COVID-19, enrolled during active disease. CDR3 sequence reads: CASSIRRGYEQYF. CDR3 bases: TGTGCCAGTAGTATACGGAGGGGTTACGAGCAGTACTTC.